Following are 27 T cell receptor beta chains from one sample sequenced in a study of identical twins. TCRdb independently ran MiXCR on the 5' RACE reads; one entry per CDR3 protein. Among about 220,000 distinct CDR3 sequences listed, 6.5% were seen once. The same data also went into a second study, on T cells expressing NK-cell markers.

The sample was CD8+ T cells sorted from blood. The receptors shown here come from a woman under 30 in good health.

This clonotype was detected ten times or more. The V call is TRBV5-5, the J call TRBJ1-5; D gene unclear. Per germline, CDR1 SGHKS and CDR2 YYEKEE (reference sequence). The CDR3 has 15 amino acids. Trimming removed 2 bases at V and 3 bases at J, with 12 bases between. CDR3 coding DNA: TGTGCCAGCAGCTTACGAGGAGGCTCCAATCAGCCCCAGCATTTT. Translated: CASSLRGGSNQPQHF. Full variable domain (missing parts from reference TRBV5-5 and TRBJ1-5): DAGVTQSPTHLIKTRGQQVTLRCSPISGHKSVSWYQQVLGQGPQFIFQYYEKEERGRGNFPDRFSARQFPNYSSELNVNALLLGDSALYLCASSLRGGSNQPQHFGDGTRLSIL.

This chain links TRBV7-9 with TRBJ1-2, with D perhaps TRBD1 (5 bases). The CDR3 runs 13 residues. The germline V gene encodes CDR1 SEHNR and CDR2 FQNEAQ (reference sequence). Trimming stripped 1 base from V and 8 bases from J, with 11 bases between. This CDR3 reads CASSLGTQGGYTF. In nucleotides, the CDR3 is TGTGCCAGCAGCTTAGGGACTCAGGGAGGCTACACCTTC.

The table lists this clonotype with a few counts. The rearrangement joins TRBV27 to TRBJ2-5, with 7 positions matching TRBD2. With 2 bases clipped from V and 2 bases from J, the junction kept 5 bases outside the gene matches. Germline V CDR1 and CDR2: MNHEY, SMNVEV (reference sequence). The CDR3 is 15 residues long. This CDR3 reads CASSLMGGKQETQYF. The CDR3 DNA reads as TGTGCCAGCAGTTTAATGGGGGGGAAACAAGAGACCCAGTACTTC.

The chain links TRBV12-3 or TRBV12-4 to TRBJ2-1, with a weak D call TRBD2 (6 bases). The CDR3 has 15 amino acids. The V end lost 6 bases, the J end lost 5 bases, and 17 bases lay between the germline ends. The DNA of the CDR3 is TGTGCCAGCAGGGAGATGGCGGGGCTTAACAATGAGCAGTTCTTC. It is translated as CASREMAGLNNEQFF.

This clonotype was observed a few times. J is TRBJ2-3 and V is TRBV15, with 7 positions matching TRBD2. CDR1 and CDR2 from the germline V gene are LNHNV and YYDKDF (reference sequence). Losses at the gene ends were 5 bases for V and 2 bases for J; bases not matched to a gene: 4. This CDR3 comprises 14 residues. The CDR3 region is CATSGGLDTDTQYF. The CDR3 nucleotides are TGTGCCACCAGCGGCGGACTAGACACAGATACGCAGTATTTT.

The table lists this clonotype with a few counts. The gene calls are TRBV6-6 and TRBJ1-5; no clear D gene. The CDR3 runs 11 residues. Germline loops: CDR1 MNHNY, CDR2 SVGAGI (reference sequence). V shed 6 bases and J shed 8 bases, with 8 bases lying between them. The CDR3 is CASSTPEPQHF. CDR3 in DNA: TGTGCCAGCAGCACCCCGGAGCCCCAGCATTTT.

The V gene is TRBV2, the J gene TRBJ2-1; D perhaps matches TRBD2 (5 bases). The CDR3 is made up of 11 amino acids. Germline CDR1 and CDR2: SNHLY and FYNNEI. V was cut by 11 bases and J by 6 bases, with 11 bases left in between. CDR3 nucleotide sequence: TGTGCCGTGGACCGGGGCAATGAGCAGTTCTTC. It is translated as CAVDRGNEQFF.

In nucleotides, the CDR3 is TGTGCCAGCAGTCAGGAGCGCGGCACAGATACGCAGTATTTT. Its protein is CASSQERGTDTQYF. The chain has TRBV2 and TRBJ2-3; D unresolved. V lost 5 bases to trimming and J lost 1 base, with 10 bases between them. The CDR3 consists of 14 residues. CDR1 and CDR2 from the germline V gene are SNHLY and FYNNEI.

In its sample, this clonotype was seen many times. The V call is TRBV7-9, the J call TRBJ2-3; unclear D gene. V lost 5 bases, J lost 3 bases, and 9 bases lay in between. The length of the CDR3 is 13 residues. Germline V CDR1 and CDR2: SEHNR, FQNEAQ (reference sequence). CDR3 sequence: CASSPGETDTQYF. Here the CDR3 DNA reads TGTGCCAGCAGCCCTGGAGAGACAGATACGCAGTATTTT.

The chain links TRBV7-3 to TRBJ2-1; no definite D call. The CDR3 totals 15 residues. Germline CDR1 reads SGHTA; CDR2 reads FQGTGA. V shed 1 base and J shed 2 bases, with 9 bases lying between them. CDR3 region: CASSLNGGPYNEQFF. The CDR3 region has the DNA TGTGCCAGCAGCTTAAATGGTGGCCCCTACAATGAGCAGTTCTTC.

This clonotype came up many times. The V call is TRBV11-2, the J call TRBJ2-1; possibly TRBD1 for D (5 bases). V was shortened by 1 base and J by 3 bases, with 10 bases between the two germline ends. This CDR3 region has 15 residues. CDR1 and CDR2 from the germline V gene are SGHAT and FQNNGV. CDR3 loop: CASSLGSGRYNEQFF. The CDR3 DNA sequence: TGTGCCAGCAGCTTAGGTTCAGGGCGCTACAATGAGCAGTTCTTC. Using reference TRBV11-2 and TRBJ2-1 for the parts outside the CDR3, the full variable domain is EAGVAQSPRYKIIEKRQSVAFWCNPISGHATLYWYQQILGQGPKLLIQFQNNGVVDDSQLPKDRFSAERLKGVDSTLKIQPAKLEDSAVYLCASSLGSGRYNEQFFGPGTRLTVL.

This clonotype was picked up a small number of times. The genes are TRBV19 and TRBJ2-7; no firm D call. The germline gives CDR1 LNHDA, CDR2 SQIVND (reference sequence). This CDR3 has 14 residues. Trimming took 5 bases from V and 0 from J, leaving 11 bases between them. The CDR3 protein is CASSVATNSYEQYF. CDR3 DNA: TGTGCCAGTAGTGTTGCTACTAACTCCTACGAGCAGTACTTC. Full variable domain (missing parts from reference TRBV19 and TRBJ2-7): DGGITQSPKYLFRKEGQNVTLSCEQNLNHDAMYWYRQDPGQGLRLIYYSQIVNDFQKGDIAEGYSVSREKKESFPLTVTSAQKNPTAFYLCASSVATNSYEQYFGPGTRLTVT.

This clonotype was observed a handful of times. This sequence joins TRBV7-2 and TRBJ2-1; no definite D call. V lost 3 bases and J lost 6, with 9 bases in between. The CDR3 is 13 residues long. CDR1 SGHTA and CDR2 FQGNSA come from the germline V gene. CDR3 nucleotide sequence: TGTGCCAGCAGCTTCCCCCGATTCAATGAGCAGTTCTTC. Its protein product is CASSFPRFNEQFF.

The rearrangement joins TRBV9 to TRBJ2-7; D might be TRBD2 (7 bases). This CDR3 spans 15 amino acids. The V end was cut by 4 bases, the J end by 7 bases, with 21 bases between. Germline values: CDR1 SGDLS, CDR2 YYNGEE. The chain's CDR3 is CASSPRGASAEEQYF. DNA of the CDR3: TGTGCCAGCAGCCCACGGGGGGCCAGTGCGGAAGAGCAGTACTTC.

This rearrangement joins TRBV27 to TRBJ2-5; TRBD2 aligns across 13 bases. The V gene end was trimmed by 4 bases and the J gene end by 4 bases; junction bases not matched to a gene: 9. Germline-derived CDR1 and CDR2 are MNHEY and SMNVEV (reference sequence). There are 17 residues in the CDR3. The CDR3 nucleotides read TGTGCCAGCAGTTCCAACTTACTAGCGGGAGGGGGAGAGACCCAGTACTTC. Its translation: CASSSNLLAGGGETQYF.

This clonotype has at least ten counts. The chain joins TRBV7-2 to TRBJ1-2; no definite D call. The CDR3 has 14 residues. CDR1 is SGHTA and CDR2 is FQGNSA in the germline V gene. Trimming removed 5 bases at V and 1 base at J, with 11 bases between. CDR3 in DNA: TGTGCCAGCAGCCCCCGGCCGGGTAACTATGGCTACACCTTC. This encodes CASSPRPGNYGYTF.

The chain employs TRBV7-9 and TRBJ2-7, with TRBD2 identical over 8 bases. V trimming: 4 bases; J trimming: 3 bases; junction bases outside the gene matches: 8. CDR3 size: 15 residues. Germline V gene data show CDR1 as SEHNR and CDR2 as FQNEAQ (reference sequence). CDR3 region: CASSSQAGGFYEQYF. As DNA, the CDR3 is TGTGCCAGCAGCTCCCAGGCGGGAGGTTTCTACGAGCAGTACTTC.

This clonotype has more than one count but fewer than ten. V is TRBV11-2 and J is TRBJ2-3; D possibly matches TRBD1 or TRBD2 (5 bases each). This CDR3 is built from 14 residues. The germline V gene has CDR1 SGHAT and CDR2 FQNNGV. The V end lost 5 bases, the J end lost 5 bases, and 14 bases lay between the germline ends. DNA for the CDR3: TGTGCCAGCAGCCCAGGGACCAGCGGAGATACGCAGTATTTT. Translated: CASSPGTSGDTQYF.

In DNA, the CDR3 is TGTGCCAGCAGCCAAGAGTCCGAAAGAAGGTCTGAGCAGTTCTTC. Translation: CASSQESERRSEQFF. V and J are TRBV14 and TRBJ2-1, with D unresolved. Germline V gene lookup returns CDR1 SGHDN and CDR2 FVKESK. Trimming left V 0 bases short and J 9 bases short, with 15 bases between. CDR3 length: 15 residues.

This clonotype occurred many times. CDR3 DNA: TGCGCCAGCAGCCGGGGAAATGGGGCCAACGTCCTGACTTTC. It codes for CASSRGNGANVLTF. The V gene is TRBV4-3, the J gene TRBJ2-6; D remains ambiguous. Germline CDR1 and CDR2: LGHNA and YSLEER. Trimming pared 4 bases from V and 3 bases from J, leaving 7 bases between. This CDR3 is built from 14 residues.

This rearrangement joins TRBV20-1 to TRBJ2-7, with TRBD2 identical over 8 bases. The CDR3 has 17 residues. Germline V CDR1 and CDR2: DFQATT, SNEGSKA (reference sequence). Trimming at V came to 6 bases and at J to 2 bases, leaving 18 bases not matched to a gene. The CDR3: CSAPMDGGGGSTYEQYF. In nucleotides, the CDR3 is TGCAGTGCCCCTATGGACGGGGGGGGCGGGAGTACCTACGAGCAGTACTTC.

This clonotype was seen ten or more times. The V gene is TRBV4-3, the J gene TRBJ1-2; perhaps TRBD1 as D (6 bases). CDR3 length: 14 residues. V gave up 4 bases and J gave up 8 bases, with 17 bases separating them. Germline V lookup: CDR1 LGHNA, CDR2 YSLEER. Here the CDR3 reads CASSPDRSRKGYTF. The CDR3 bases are TGCGCCAGCAGCCCCGACAGGTCACGTAAGGGCTACACCTTC.

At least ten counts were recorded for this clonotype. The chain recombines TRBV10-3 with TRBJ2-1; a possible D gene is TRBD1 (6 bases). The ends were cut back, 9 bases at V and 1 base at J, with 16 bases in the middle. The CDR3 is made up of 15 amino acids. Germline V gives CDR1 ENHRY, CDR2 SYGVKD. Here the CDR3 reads CAMLDQQGSYNEQFF. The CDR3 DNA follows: TGTGCCATGCTAGATCAACAGGGATCCTACAATGAGCAGTTCTTC.

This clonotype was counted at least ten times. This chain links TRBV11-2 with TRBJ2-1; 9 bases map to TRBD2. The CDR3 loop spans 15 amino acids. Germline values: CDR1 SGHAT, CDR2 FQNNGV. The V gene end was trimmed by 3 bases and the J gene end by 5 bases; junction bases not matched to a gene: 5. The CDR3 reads CASSFLIAGDNEQFF. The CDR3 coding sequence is TGTGCCAGCAGCTTTTTGATAGCGGGAGACAATGAGCAGTTCTTC.

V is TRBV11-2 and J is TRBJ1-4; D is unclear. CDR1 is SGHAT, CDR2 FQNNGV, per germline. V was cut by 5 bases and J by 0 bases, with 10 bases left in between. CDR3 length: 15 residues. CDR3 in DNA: TGTGCCAGCAGCGTGACCCATGCAACTAATGAAAAACTGTTTTTT. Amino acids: CASSVTHATNEKLFF.

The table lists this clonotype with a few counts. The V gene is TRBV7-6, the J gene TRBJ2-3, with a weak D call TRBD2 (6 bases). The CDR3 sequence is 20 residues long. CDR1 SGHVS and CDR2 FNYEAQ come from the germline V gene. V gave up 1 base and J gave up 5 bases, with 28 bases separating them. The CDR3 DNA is TGTGCCAGCAGCTTAGGGGAGGTTGGGGCGGATTCCCCAACGGGAGATACGCAGTATTTT. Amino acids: CASSLGEVGADSPTGDTQYF.

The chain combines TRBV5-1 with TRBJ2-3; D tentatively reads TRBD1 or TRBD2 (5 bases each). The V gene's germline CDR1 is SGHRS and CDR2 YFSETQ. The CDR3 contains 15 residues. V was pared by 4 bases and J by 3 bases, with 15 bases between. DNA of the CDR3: TGCGCCAGCAGCGGGACCCCCTCTGTGACAGATACGCAGTATTTT. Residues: CASSGTPSVTDTQYF.